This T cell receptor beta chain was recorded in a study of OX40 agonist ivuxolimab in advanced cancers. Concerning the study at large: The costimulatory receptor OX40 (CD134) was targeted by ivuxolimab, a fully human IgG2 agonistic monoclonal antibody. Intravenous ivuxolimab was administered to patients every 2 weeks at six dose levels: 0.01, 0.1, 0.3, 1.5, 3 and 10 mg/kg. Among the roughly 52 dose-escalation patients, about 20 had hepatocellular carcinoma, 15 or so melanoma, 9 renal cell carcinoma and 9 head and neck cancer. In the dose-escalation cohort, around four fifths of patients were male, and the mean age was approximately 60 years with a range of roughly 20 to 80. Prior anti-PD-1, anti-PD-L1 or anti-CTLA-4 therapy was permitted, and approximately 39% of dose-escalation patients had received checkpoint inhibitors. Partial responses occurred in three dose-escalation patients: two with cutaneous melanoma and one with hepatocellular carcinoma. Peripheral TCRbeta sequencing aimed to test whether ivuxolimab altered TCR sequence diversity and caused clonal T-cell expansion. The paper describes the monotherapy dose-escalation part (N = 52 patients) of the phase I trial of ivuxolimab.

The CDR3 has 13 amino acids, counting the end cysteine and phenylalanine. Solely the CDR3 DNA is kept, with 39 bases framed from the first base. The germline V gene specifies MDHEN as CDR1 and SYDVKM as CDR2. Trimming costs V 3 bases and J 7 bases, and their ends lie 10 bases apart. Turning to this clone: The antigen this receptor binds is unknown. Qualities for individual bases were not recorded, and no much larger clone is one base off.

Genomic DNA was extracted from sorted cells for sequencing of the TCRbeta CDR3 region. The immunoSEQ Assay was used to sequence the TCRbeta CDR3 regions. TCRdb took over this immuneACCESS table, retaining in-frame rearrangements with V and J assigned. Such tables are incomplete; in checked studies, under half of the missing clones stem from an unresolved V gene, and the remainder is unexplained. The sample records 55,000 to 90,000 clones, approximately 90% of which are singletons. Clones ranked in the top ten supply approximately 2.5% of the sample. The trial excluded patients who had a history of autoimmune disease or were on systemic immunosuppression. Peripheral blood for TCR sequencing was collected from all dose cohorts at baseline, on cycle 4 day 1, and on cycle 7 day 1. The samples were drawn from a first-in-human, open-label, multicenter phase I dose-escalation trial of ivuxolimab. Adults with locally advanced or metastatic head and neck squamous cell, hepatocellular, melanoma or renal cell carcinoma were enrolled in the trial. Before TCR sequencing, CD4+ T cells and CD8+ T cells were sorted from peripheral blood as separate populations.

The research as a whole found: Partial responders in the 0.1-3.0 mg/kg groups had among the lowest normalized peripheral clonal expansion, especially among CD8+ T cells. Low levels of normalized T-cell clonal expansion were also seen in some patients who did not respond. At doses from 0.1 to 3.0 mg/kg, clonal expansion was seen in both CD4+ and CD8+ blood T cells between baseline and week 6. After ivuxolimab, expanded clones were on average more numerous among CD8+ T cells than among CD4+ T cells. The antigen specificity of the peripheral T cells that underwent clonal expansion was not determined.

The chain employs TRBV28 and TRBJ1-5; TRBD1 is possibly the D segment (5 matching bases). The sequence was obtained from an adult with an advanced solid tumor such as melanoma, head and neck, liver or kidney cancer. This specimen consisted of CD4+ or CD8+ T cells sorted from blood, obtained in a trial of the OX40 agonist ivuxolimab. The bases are TGTGCCAGCAGTTTCCGAGGGGAACAGCCCCAGCATTTT. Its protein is CASSFRGEQPQHF.